This T cell receptor (beta chain) was identified in a study of OX40 agonist ivuxolimab in advanced cancers. Background for the entire study: Ivuxolimab was a fully human IgG2 agonistic monoclonal antibody targeting the costimulatory receptor OX40 (CD134). Intravenous ivuxolimab was administered to patients every 2 weeks at six dose levels: 0.01, 0.1, 0.3, 1.5, 3 and 10 mg/kg. Of the approximately 50 dose-escalation patients, hepatocellular carcinoma was present in roughly 19, melanoma in roughly 15, renal cell carcinoma in 9 and head and neck cancer in 9. In the dose-escalation cohort, more than 75% of patients were male, and the mean age was around 60 years, with a range of about 23 to 85. Prior anti-PD-1, anti-PD-L1 or anti-CTLA-4 therapy was permitted, and approximately 39% of dose-escalation patients had received checkpoint inhibitors. Three dose-escalation patients achieved partial responses, one with hepatocellular carcinoma and two with cutaneous melanoma. Peripheral TCRbeta sequencing was intended to test whether TCR sequence diversity was altered and clonal T-cell expansion was caused by ivuxolimab. The paper covers the monotherapy dose-escalation part of the phase I ivuxolimab trial, which included N = 52 patients.

The trial excluded patients who had a history of autoimmune disease or who were on systemic immunosuppression. In every dose cohort, peripheral blood was drawn for TCR sequencing at baseline, cycle 4 day 1, and cycle 7 day 1. The samples were drawn from a first-in-human, open-label, multicenter phase I dose-escalation trial of ivuxolimab. Adults with locally advanced or metastatic melanoma, renal cell, hepatocellular, or head and neck squamous cell carcinoma were enrolled in the trial. Before TCR sequencing, CD4+ T cells and CD8+ T cells from peripheral blood were sorted into separate populations. CDR1 and CDR2, per the germline V gene, are SNHLY and FYNNEI. Trimming removed 3 bases from V and 0 bases from J, leaving 18 bases between the germline ends. The CDR3 spans 18 residues, from the cysteine through the phenylalanine. The kept DNA is CDR3 alone, 54 bases in frame from the first base. Study-wide conclusions, independent of this receptor: The antigen specificity of the clonally expanded peripheral T cells was not determined. After ivuxolimab, more expanded clones were found on average in CD8+ T cells than in CD4+ T cells. Low levels of normalized T-cell clonal expansion were also seen in some patients who did not respond. Clonal expansion of both CD4+ and CD8+ blood T cells was observed from baseline to week 6 at doses 0.1 to 3.0 mg/kg. In partial responders in the 0.1-3.0 mg/kg groups, normalized peripheral clonal expansion was found to be among the lowest, especially among CD8+ T cells.

Genomic DNA was isolated from the sorted cells so that the TCRbeta CDR3 region could be sequenced. The immunoSEQ Assay was used to sequence the TCRbeta CDR3 regions. TCRdb re-hosts the immuneACCESS table, in-frame sequences only. Its copies lack some clones; in the studies checked, an unresolved V gene accounts for under half of them, and the cause for the rest is not known. This sample lists about 71,000 clones; roughly nine tenths were detected once. The ten top clones hold roughly 2% of the sample. In regard to this clone: Its antigen is currently not known. No qualities accompany the bases; no much larger clone lies one base away.

The chain joins TRBV2 to TRBJ1-3; no D gene is confidently identified. This specimen was CD4+ or CD8+ T cells sorted from blood, taken in a trial of the OX40 agonist ivuxolimab. The TCR sequence derives from an adult with an advanced solid tumor such as melanoma, head and neck, liver or kidney cancer. CDR3 region: CASSETLPTAASGNTIYF. The DNA sequence is given as TGTGCCAGCAGTGAGACCCTCCCGACGGCCGCCTCTGGAAACACCATATATTTT.